One sample yielded the 10 T cell receptor beta chains listed below, sequenced in a study of beta chain features in type 1 diabetes. What was sequenced were expressed TCRB transcripts, since all of the isolated RNA had been reverse transcribed. Profiling relied on immunoSEQ multiplex PCR, and the TCRdb table lists in-frame clones only, not all of them. The repertoire holds under 200,000 clones, with under 9.5% as singletons. Sample: central memory CD4+ T cells from blood. The receptors originated from a man between 18 and 29 years old in good health.

V gene TRBV15 combines with J gene TRBJ1-4; TRBD1 aligns across 7 bases. Looked up from germline, CDR1 is LNHNV and CDR2 is YYDKDF (reference sequence). The CDR3 has 13 residues. The V gene end was trimmed by 6 bases and the J gene end by 3 bases; junction bases not matched to a gene: 1. The CDR3 region is CATRRGPNEKLFF. The DNA for the CDR3 is TGTGCCACCAGGAGGGGGCCTAATGAAAAACTGTTTTTT. The variable domain in full, completed from reference TRBV15 and TRBJ1-4, reads DAMVIQNPRYQVTQFGKPVTLSCSQTLNHNVMYWYQQKSSQAPKLLFHYYDKDFNNEADTPDNFQSRRPNTSFCFLDIRSPGLGDTAMYLCATRRGPNEKLFFGSGTQLSVL.

This clone was seen a few times. The rearrangement links TRBV21-1 to TRBJ1-5. TRBV21-1 is a recognized pseudogene. This CDR3 contains 13 residues. The CDR3 DNA sequence: TGTGCCTGCCGGCGGGGATCGGGTCAGCCCCAGCATTTT. Protein sequence: CACRRGSGQPQHF.

This clone was seen repeatedly, ten times or more. V usage is TRBV29-1 and J usage is TRBJ2-1; D perhaps matches TRBD2 (5 bases). Trimming stripped 6 bases from V and 5 bases from J, with 23 bases between. The CDR3 contains 16 residues. Looked up from germline, CDR1 is SQVTM and CDR2 is ANQGSEA. In DNA form, the CDR3 reads TGCAGCGTATATGGCGGGTCCACACCAAATCACAATGAGCAGTTCTTC. Translated, it gives CSVYGGSTPNHNEQFF.

V is TRBV6-5 and J is TRBJ2-7; tentative D call: TRBD2 (5 bases). The CDR3 loop spans 13 amino acids. V lost 6 bases, J lost 3 bases, and 12 bases lay in between. In germline, CDR1 is MNHEY, CDR2 SVGAGI. The CDR3 region is CASSSTTLYEQYF. The CDR3 DNA sequence: TGTGCCAGCAGCTCGACTACCCTCTACGAGCAGTACTTC.

The J gene is TRBJ2-7, the V gene TRBV28, with D possibly being TRBD1 (6 bases). Looked up from germline, CDR1 is MDHEN and CDR2 is SYDVKM. Trimming removed 3 bases from V and 3 bases from J, with 12 bases in between. The CDR3 totals 14 residues. The CDR3 DNA reads as TGTGCCAGCAGTTTGTCACAGGGATTCTACGAGCAGTACTTC. It encodes CASSLSQGFYEQYF.

This clone was seen a handful of times. The CDR3 here is CASRRGGSNEKLFF. As DNA, the CDR3 is TGCGCCAGCAGAAGAGGGGGATCTAATGAAAAACTGTTTTTT. This chain joins TRBV4-3 and TRBJ1-4, with TRBD1 as a possible D gene (6 bases). The CDR3 spans 14 residues. The germline CDR1 and CDR2 sequences are LGHNA and YSLEER. V was clipped by 6 bases and J by 3 bases, with 11 bases between them.

This clone was recorded many times. The chain has TRBV30 and TRBJ2-2, with TRBD1 as a possible D gene (5 bases). Trimming stripped 5 bases from V and 4 bases from J, with 11 bases between. The germline V gene has CDR1 GTSNPN and CDR2 SVGIG (reference sequence). This CDR3 has 13 residues. DNA for the CDR3: TGTGCCTGGGGCGACAGTTTCACCGGGGAGCTGTTTTTT. Residues: CAWGDSFTGELFF.

This clone was seen repeatedly, ten times or more. The rearrangement joins TRBV28 to TRBJ2-5, with D perhaps matching TRBD2 (5 bases). The CDR3 runs to 13 residues. Per germline, CDR1 MDHEN and CDR2 SYDVKM. V lost 5 bases, J lost 9 bases, and 16 bases lay in between. The CDR3 nucleotides read TGTGCCAGCAGTCCAACCCCAGAGGGTTCCCAGTACTTC. Protein: CASSPTPEGSQYF.

Only a few counts were recorded for this clone. The rearrangement joins TRBV15 to TRBJ2-1; TRBD2 might be the D (5 bases). Per germline, CDR1 LNHNV and CDR2 YYDKDF (reference sequence). The length of the CDR3 is 16 residues. Between the trimmed V and J ends, which lost 0 bases and 5 bases, there was a span of 14 bases. CDR3 nucleotides: TGTGCCACCAGCAGAGATGAACGGGAATGGGACAATGAGCAGTTCTTC. Protein sequence: CATSRDEREWDNEQFF.

This clone appeared many times. The V call is TRBV30, the J call TRBJ1-4; D is undetermined. Germline assignment: CDR1 GTSNPN and CDR2 SVGIG (reference sequence). This CDR3 comprises 13 residues. V lost 2 bases and J 5 bases, leaving 9 bases between the germline ends. DNA of the CDR3: TGTGCCTGGAGTTGGCAGGCAAATGAAAAACTGTTTTTT. Residues: CAWSWQANEKLFF.